This T cell receptor (beta chain) derives from a study of T cell responses to AZD1222 COVID-19 vaccine. About the study: Pooling was applied to second doses at about 4 or about 12 weeks. Findings and limits, study-wide: Only 5 or 6 people who got AZD1222 tested seropositive at baseline. Clonal diversity was possibly underestimated; the donors were predominantly white British and more often female.

The CDR3 has 16 amino acids. Germline V gene sequence: CDR1 LGHDT, CDR2 YNNKEL (reference sequence). Trimming removed 0 bases from V and 2 bases from J, with 11 bases in between. As concerns this clone: Its antigen is unknown.

Only in-frame clones appear in the TCRdb table, and some are missing; sequencing was by immunoSEQ multiplex PCR. This sample has about 100,000 clones, with about nine tenths found just once. The source material was peripheral blood, sampled on day 0 of AZD1222 vaccination. The source of this sequence is an adult in good health. The chain recombines TRBV3-1 (or the pseudogene TRBV3-2) with TRBJ2-1; possibly TRBD2 for D (6 bases). This chain's CDR3 is CASSQEGGGAYNEQFF. The CDR3, as DNA: TGTGCCAGCAGCCAAGAAGGCGGCGGGGCCTACAATGAGCAGTTCTTC.